The present T cell receptor beta chain was sequenced within a study of identical twins. Findings of the study overall: Modeled out-of-frame TCR alpha sharing in monozygotic twins fell below observed levels. Rather than following the same donors, the conclusions depended on cross-sectional statistical analysis.

A word on this clonotype: Its target is unknown.

A universal primer site was created by template switching, with the cDNA bearing unique molecular identifiers. TCRdb reprocessed the 5' RACE reads via MiXCR and lists one record per CDR3 protein. The data contain fewer than 20,000 distinct CDR3 sequences, nearly 70% of them singletons. Germline CDR1 reads SGHVS; CDR2 reads FQNEAQ. Trimming took 1 base from V and 6 from J, leaving 13 bases between them. The CDR3 spans 14 residues. Source material: memory (CD45RO+) T cells sorted from blood. The TCR was taken from a woman younger than 30 in good health. This table probably holds off-target reads from a library built for another chain. The chain carries TRBV7-8 and TRBJ2-7; D is unresolved. CDR3 amino acids: CASSLEGLPSEQYF. The CDR3 region has the DNA TGTGCCAGCAGCTTAGAAGGCCTCCCCTCCGAGCAGTACTTC.